This TCR beta chain emerged from a study of T cells in Graves' hyperthyroidism and ophthalmopathy. TCR beta CDR3 region amplification was performed from RNA transcripts. HTBI primers drove first-round RT-PCR of the TCR CDR3. TCRdb reanalysed the multiplex PCR reads using MiXCR and keeps one entry per CDR3 protein. This table has under 400,000 distinct CDR3 sequences, roughly 13% appearing once. This clonotype was picked up a small number of times. The antigen is undetermined. Per germline, CDR1 SGHTA and CDR2 FQGNSA. Deletions cut 5 bases from V and 5 bases from J, with 9 bases between. The CDR3 consists of 12 residues. Notes on the study in general: Appearing also in blood were most of the thyroid clonotypes expanded above 0.001.

The specimen sequenced was blood. The rearrangement uses TRBV7-2 and TRBJ1-1; a possible D gene is TRBD1 (5 bases). The TCR sequence derives from an older woman with Graves' hyperthyroidism. CDR3 in DNA: TGTGCCAGCAGCCGCAGGGAAACTGAAGCTTTCTTT. Translation: CASSRRETEAFF.